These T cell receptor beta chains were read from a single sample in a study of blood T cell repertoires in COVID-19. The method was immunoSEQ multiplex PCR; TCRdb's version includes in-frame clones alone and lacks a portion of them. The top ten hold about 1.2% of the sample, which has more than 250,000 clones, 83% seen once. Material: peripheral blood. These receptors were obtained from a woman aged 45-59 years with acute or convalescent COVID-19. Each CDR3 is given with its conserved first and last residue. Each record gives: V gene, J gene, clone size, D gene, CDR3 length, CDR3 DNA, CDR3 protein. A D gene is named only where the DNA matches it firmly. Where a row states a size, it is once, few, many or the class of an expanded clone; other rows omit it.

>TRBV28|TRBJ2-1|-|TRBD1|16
TGTGCCAGCACCCCCTCCGGGACAGGGGCCTACAATGAGCAGTTCTTC
CASTPSGTGAYNEQFF
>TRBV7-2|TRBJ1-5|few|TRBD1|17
TGTGCCAGCAGCTTAGTACGACAGGGGGCAGGCAATCAGCCCCAGCATTTT
CASSLVRQGAGNQPQHF
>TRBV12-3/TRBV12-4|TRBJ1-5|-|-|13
TGTGCCAGCAGTAACCAAGAGGGTCAGCCCCAGCATTTT
CASSNQEGQPQHF
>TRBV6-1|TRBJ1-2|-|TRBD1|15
TGTGCCAGCAGTGAAATCGAGACAGGGGGCTATGGCTACACCTTC
CASSEIETGGYGYTF
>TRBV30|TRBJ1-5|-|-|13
TGTGCCTGGAGCGTACAGGGAGATCAGCCCCAGCATTTT
CAWSVQGDQPQHF
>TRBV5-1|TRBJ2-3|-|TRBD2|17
TGCGCCAGCAGCTGGGGAGGTAGCGGGGGATCCACAGATACGCAGTATTTT
CASSWGGSGGSTDTQYF
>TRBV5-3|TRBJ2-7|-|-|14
TGTGCCAGAACTCCACAGACTAGTCCCTACGAGCAGTACTTC
CARTPQTSPYEQYF
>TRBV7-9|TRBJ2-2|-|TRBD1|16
TGTGCCAGCATCCGGGGACAGTCGGCCAACGCCGGGGAGCTGTTTTTT
CASIRGQSANAGELFF
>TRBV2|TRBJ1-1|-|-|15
TGTGCCAGCAGGCCCTCAGGTGTGATGAACACTGAAGCTTTCTTT
CASRPSGVMNTEAFF
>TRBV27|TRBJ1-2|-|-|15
TGTGCCAGCAGTTTAAGTTCAGGCGGGGGTGATGGCTACACCTTC
CASSLSSGGGDGYTF
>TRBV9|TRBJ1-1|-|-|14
TGTGCCAGCAGCGTAGCTGGGGGCGGGACTGAAGCTTTCTTT
CASSVAGGGTEAFF
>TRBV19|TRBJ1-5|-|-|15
TGTGCCAGTAGTAGACAGGAACATAGCAATCAGCCCCAGCATTTT
CASSRQEHSNQPQHF
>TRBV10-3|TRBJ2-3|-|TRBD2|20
TGTGCCATCAGTGGGGGACTAGCGGGAGGCCGGGGGGCGACGACAGATACGCAGTATTTT
CAISGGLAGGRGATTDTQYF
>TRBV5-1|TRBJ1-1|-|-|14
TGCGCCAGCAGCTACGGACAGCCGAACACTGAAGCTTTCTTT
CASSYGQPNTEAFF
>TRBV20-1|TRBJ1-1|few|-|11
TGCAGTGCTGGGAGTCTCACTGAAGCTTTCTTT
CSAGSLTEAFF
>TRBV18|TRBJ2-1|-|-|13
TGTGCCAGCTCACCAGATCTGAGCAATGAGCAGTTCTTC
CASSPDLSNEQFF
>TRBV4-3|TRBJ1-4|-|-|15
TGCGCCAGCAGCCAAGGATCAGGGTTGAATGAAAAACTGTTTTTT
CASSQGSGLNEKLFF
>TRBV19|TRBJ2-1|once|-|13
TGTGCCAGTAACAAACAGGATCGACCTGAGCAGTTCTTC
CASNKQDRPEQFF
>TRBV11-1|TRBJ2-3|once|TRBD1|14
TGTGCCAGCAGCCACAGGGGATTCACAGATACGCAGTATTTT
CASSHRGFTDTQYF
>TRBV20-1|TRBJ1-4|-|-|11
TGTGGGCAAATGGCTAATGAAAAACTGTTTTTT
CGQMANEKLFF
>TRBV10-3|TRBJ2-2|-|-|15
TGTGCCATCAGTGAAACGACAGCGAACACCGGGGAGCTGTTTTTT
CAISETTANTGELFF
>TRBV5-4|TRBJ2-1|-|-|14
TGTGCCAGCAGCTTGGTTGGAGAATACAATGAGCAGTTCTTC
CASSLVGEYNEQFF
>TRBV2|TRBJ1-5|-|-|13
TGTGCCAGCAAAGCGGATAGCAATCAGCCCCAGCATTTT
CASKADSNQPQHF
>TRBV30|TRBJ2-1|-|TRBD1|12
TGTGCCTTTTCCGGGACACCAGGGGGTCCGGTCTTC
CAFSGTPGGPVF
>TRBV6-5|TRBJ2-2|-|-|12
TGTGCCAGCAGCCAGGGGTGGGGGGAGCTGTTTTTT
CASSQGWGELFF
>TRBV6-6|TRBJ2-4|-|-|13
TGTGCCAGCAGCCCTCCGGGAGAGGACATTCAGTACTTC
CASSPPGEDIQYF
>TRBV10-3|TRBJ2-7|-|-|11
TGTGCCATCAGTGATAATGACGAGCAGTACTTC
CAISDNDEQYF
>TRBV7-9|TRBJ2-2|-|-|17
TGTGCCAGCAGCCCCCCCTCAGACAGTATGAACACCGGGGAGCTGTTTTTT
CASSPPSDSMNTGELFF
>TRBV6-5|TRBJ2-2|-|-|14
TGTGCCAGCAGGCGGACAGAGAACACCGGGGAGCTGTTTTTT
CASRRTENTGELFF
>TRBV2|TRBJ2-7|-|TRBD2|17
TGTGCCAGCAGCCGACGAGGACTAGCGGGAGGCTCCTACGAGCAGTACTTC
CASSRRGLAGGSYEQYF
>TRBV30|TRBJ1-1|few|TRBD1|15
TGTGCCTGGATCCCAAGGACAGGGGTAATCACTGAAGCTTTCTTT
CAWIPRTGVITEAFF
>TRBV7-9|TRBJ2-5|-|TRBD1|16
TGTGCCAGCAGCACAACCGGGACAGGGGAACAAGAGACCCAGTACTTC
CASSTTGTGEQETQYF
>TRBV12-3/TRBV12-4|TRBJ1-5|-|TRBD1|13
TGTGCCAGCAGGTCGACAGGGGATCAGCCCCAGCATTTT
CASRSTGDQPQHF
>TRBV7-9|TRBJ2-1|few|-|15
TGTGCCAGCAGCTTAGTTCTACCCATTTACAATGAGCAGTTCTTC
CASSLVLPIYNEQFF
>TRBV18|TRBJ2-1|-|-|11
TGTGCCAGCTCCCCTGACAATGAGCAGTTCTTC
CASSPDNEQFF
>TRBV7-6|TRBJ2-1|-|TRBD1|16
TGTGCCAGCAGCTTAGCGACAGGGGAGGCCTACAATGAGCAGTTCTTC
CASSLATGEAYNEQFF
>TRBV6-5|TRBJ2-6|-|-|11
TGTGCCAGCAGCGCAGGGGACGTCCTGACTTTC
CASSAGDVLTF
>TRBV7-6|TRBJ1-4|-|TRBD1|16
TGTGCCAGCAGCTTAAAGGACAGGGCAGGGGGTAGGAAACTGTTTTTT
CASSLKDRAGGRKLFF
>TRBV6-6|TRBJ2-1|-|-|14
TGTGCTACGCAGCAGGACTCCAGCTACAATGAGCAGTTCTTC
CATQQDSSYNEQFF
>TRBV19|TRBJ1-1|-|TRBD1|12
TGTGCCAGTATCCCGACAGGGGGCGCAGCTTTCTTT
CASIPTGGAAFF
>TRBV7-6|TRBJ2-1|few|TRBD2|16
TGTGCCAGCAGCTTAGAGGCTAGCGGGAGTCGGAATGAGCAGTTCTTC
CASSLEASGSRNEQFF
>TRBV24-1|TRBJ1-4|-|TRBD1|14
TGTGCCAAGTCCGGGACAGGGGGCGATGAAAAACTGTTTTTT
CAKSGTGGDEKLFF
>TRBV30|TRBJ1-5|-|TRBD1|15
TGTGCCTGGAGTCTAAGACAGGGGGGTAGACAGCCCCAGCATTTT
CAWSLRQGGRQPQHF
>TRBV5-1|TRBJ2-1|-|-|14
TGCGCCAGCAGCGCAGGACAATACGACAATGAGCAGTTCTTC
CASSAGQYDNEQFF
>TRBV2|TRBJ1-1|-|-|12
TGTGCCAGTCACAGGGTTCGCACTGAAGCTTTCTTT
CASHRVRTEAFF
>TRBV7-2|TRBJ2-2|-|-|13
TGTGCCAGCAGCTATTACAGTACCGGGGAGCTGTTTTTT
CASSYYSTGELFF
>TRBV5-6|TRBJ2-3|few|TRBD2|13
TGTGCCAGCAGCTTAGCGGGAGAAGATACGCAGTATTTT
CASSLAGEDTQYF
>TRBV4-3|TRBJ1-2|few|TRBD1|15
TGCGCCAGCAGCCAAGGTACGACAGGGAACTATGGCTACACCTTC
CASSQGTTGNYGYTF
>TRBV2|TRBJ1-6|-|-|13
TGTGCCAGCAGACAGGAGGGTAATTCACCCCTCCACTTT
CASRQEGNSPLHF
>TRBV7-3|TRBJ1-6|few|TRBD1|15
TGTGCCAGGGAGACAGGGGGCCCCTATAATTCACCCCTCCACTTT
CARETGGPYNSPLHF